These T cell receptor beta chains were read from a single sample in a study of graft-versus-host responses after intestinal transplantation. Some clones are missing from TCRdb's copy, which holds only in-frame ones; the method was immunoSEQ multiplex PCR. The top ten clones hold about a sixth of a sample with about 85,000 clones, less than 90% of them seen once. These receptors' targets are unknown. The sample in question was unstimulated CD8+ T cells sorted from spleen or lymph node cells, obtained before intestinal transplant. Source of these receptors: a human donor who received an intestinal transplant. Both conserved end residues are part of each CDR3. D genes are given only for firm matches. The size field is filled for only some rows; it gives once, few, many or a size class.

TRBV6-5,NA,NA,TRBJ2-1,TGTGCCAGCAGTCCCCAAGAGTATGAGCAGTTCTTC,CASSPQEYEQFF
TRBV29-1,NA,NA,TRBJ2-3,TGCAGCGTTGATGACAGGGGAGGGGATACGCAGTATTTT,CSVDDRGGDTQYF
TRBV6-5,NA,NA,TRBJ2-7,TGTGCCAGCAGTTTGCAGGGGGAGGACTACGAGCAGTACTTC,CASSLQGEDYEQYF
TRBV30,NA,NA,TRBJ2-7,TGTGCCTGGGATTCGGGCAGCTACGAGCAGTACTTC,CAWDSGSYEQYF
TRBV28,NA,TRBD2,TRBJ2-3,TGCGCCAGCAGTTTATGCTTTCTATCGGGCCTAGCGGGAGTAGGCACAGATACGCAGTATTTT,CASSLCFLSGLAGVGTDTQYF
TRBV7-9,once,NA,TRBJ2-7,TGTGCCAGCAGCTCCAGGGGGGTCGAGGCTTACGAGCAGTACTTC,CASSSRGVEAYEQYF
TRBV9,few,NA,TRBJ2-5,TGTGCCAGCAGCTCCACCGGGACTGGCCGGGGTAACCAGTACTTC,CASSSTGTGRGNQYF
TRBV19,NA,NA,TRBJ2-2,TGTGCCAGTACCTTCACCGGGGAGCTGTTTTTT,CASTFTGELFF
TRBV2,NA,NA,TRBJ2-2,TGTGCCAGCAGAGAGGGCGGGGAGCTGTTTTTT,CASREGGELFF
TRBV29-1,few,NA,TRBJ2-3,TGCAGCGTTGAAGAAAGGGAGCTAGTCACAGATACGCAGTATTTT,CSVEERELVTDTQYF
TRBV6-6,NA,TRBD2,TRBJ2-7,TGTGCCAGCAGGGGGACTAGCGGGGGCTACGAGCAGTACTTC,CASRGTSGGYEQYF
TRBV9,NA,NA,TRBJ2-3,TGTGCCAGCAGCGTAGGACCACCCACAGATACGCAGTATTTT,CASSVGPPTDTQYF
TRBV6-5,NA,NA,TRBJ2-5,TGTGCCAGCAGAACAGCGGGCGGGAAGACCCAGTACTTC,CASRTAGGKTQYF
TRBV7-6,once,TRBD2,TRBJ2-1,TGTGCCAGCAGCCCCGGGACTAGCGGGGAAGCCTTAAATGAGCAGTTCTTC,CASSPGTSGEALNEQFF
TRBV28,NA,TRBD1,TRBJ2-7,TGTGCCAGCAGTTTAGGGACAGAAATCTACGAGCAGTACTTC,CASSLGTEIYEQYF
TRBV5-1,NA,TRBD2,TRBJ2-1,TGCGCCAGCAGCTTACTAGCGGATCTCTACAATGAGCAGTTCTTC,CASSLLADLYNEQFF
TRBV27,NA,TRBD2,TRBJ2-1,TGTGCCAGCAGTTTAGCGGGAGGGCCGGGCAATGAGCAGTTCTTC,CASSLAGGPGNEQFF
TRBV29-1,NA,NA,TRBJ1-1,TGCAGCGTTGACAAGGGATCTGAAGCTTTCTTT,CSVDKGSEAFF
TRBV6-1,few,TRBD2,TRBJ2-7,TGTGCCAGCAGTGAAGTTGGGGGGGGATACGAGCAGTACTTC,CASSEVGGGYEQYF
TRBV19,NA,NA,TRBJ2-6,TGTGCCAGTAGTGTAGACAGCTCTGGGGCCAACGTCCTGACTTTC,CASSVDSSGANVLTF
TRBV12-5,NA,NA,TRBJ2-3,TGTGCTAGTGGTTTGGAGGATACGCAGTATTTT,CASGLEDTQYF
TRBV4-1,NA,NA,TRBJ2-1,TGCGCCAGCAGCCAAGACTCCAACAATGAGCAGTTCTTC,CASSQDSNNEQFF
TRBV2,NA,NA,TRBJ1-6,TGTGCCAGCAGTCAACTGGGGGTTAATTCACCCCTCCACTTT,CASSQLGVNSPLHF
TRBV29-1,NA,TRBD1,TRBJ2-1,TGCAGCGTGGAACTGGGACAGGACAATGAGCAGTTCTTC,CSVELGQDNEQFF
TRBV5-1,NA,NA,TRBJ2-7,TGCGCCAGCAGCATCGGGACTGGGGGGACGGGGAGTACCTACGAGCAGTACTTC,CASSIGTGGTGSTYEQYF
TRBV27,NA,NA,TRBJ2-7,TGTGCCAGCAGTTTATCGGACGTCCCTGCCTACGAGCAGTACTTC,CASSLSDVPAYEQYF
TRBV28,NA,TRBD1,TRBJ2-1,TGTGCCAGCAGTTTCTCCGACAGGGCAAAAAACCCCCTTTGGGATGAGCAGTTCTTC,CASSFSDRAKNPLWDEQFF
TRBV19,few,TRBD2,TRBJ2-1,TGTGCCAGTAGTTGGATAGCGGGGGACAATGAGCAGTTCTTC,CASSWIAGDNEQFF
TRBV19,NA,NA,TRBJ2-7,TGTGCCAGTAGTATAGGGCTAGCTCCCTCCTACGAGCAGTACTTC,CASSIGLAPSYEQYF
TRBV29-1,NA,NA,TRBJ2-5,TGCAGCGTGGAGGATGGGGTGTATGAAGAGACCCAGTACTTC,CSVEDGVYEETQYF
TRBV19,NA,TRBD2,TRBJ2-3,TGTGCCAGTACTGCAGGACTAGACAGCACAGATACGCAGTATTTT,CASTAGLDSTDTQYF
TRBV27,few,NA,TRBJ2-7,TGTGCCAGCAGTTTATCTGCTAGCGCCTACGAGCAGTACTTC,CASSLSASAYEQYF
TRBV7-9,NA,TRBD1,TRBJ2-1,TGTGCCAGCAGCTTAGCAGGGGGCCGGTACAATGAGCAGTTCTTC,CASSLAGGRYNEQFF